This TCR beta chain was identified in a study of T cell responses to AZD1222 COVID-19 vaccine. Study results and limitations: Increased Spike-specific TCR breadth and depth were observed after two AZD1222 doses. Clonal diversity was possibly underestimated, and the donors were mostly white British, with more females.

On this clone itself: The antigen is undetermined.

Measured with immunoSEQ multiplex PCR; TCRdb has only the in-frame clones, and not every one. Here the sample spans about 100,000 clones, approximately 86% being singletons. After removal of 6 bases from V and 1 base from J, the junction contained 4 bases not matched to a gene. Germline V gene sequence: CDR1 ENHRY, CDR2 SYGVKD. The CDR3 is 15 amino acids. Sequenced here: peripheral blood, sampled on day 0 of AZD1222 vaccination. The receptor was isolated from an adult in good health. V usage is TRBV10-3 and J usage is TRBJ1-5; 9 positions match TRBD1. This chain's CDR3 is CAISLGTGSNQPQHF. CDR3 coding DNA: TGTGCCATCAGCCTAGGGACAGGGAGCAATCAGCCCCAGCATTTT.